Listed below are T cell receptor beta chains from one sample, sequenced in a study of blood T cell repertoires in COVID-19. Some clones are missing from TCRdb's copy, which holds only in-frame ones; the method was immunoSEQ multiplex PCR. The sample carries 160,000 or so clones, around 87% recorded once. The sample was peripheral blood. All receptors derive from a woman in her forties with acute or convalescent COVID-19. Both conserved end residues are part of each CDR3. The order of the fields is V gene, D gene, CDR3 length, clone size, J gene, CDR3 DNA, CDR3 protein. The D gene is left open where the match is weak. The listing skips clone size in some rows; elsewhere it reads once, few, many or a size class.

TRBV3-1/TRBV3-2	NA	14	NA	TRBJ1-1	TGTGCCAGCAGCCAAGAGTCCCGACGGGCTGAAGCTTTCTTT	CASSQESRRAEAFF
TRBV30	NA	14	once	TRBJ2-2	TGTGCCTGGAGTGTACTAGGAACCCCCGGGGAGCTGTTTTTT	CAWSVLGTPGELFF
TRBV15	NA	13	NA	TRBJ1-4	TGTGCCACAGGGGCCGCAACTAATGAAAAACTGTTTTTT	CATGAATNEKLFF
TRBV6-2/TRBV6-3	NA	12	NA	TRBJ1-1	TGTGCCAGCAGTTACAGAGGGTTGGAAGCTTTCTTT	CASSYRGLEAFF
TRBV7-9	TRBD1	14	NA	TRBJ2-7	TGTGCCAGCAGCTTAAGGGACAGCCTTAGGGAGCAGTACTTC	CASSLRDSLREQYF
TRBV27	NA	17	NA	TRBJ2-5	TGTGCCAGCAGTTTATCTCTAATCTCAGGGTTGGGAGAGACCCAGTACTTC	CASSLSLISGLGETQYF
TRBV3-1/TRBV3-2	NA	13	once	TRBJ2-7	TGTGCCAGCAGCCAAGGTGGCGGCTACGAGCAGTACTTC	CASSQGGGYEQYF
TRBV21-1	NA	19	NA	TRBJ2-3	TGTGCCAGCAGCACCCTGTGGCCCCCGGCGGCAACTAGCACAGATACGCAGTATTTT	CASSTLWPPAATSTDTQYF
TRBV9	NA	15	NA	TRBJ2-1	TGTGCCAGCAGCGTAGGAGTCAGCGGTCGCGATGAGCAGTTCTTC	CASSVGVSGRDEQFF
TRBV4-1	NA	15	NA	TRBJ1-6	TGCGCCAGCAGCCAAGTGACAGAGGTACACTCACCCCTCCACTTT	CASSQVTEVHSPLHF
TRBV3-1/TRBV3-2	TRBD2	16	NA	TRBJ2-1	TGTGCCAGCAGCCCTACTAGCGGGTGGGTTCAGGGTGAGCAGTTCTTC	CASSPTSGWVQGEQFF
TRBV30	TRBD1	16	NA	TRBJ2-2	TGTGCCTGGAACATACCTGACAGGGGGATTACCGGGGAGCTGTTTTTT	CAWNIPDRGITGELFF
TRBV18	TRBD1	15	NA	TRBJ2-2	TGTGCCAGCTCACTACTAACAGGGGCCACCGGGGAGCTGTTTTTT	CASSLLTGATGELFF
TRBV9	TRBD2	16	NA	TRBJ2-7	TGTGCCAGCAGCCCTCAGACTAGCGGGGAGCCCTACGAGCAGTACTTC	CASSPQTSGEPYEQYF
TRBV19	NA	17	NA	TRBJ1-5	TGTGCCAGTAGTATCCACAAGCCCGTCGGGGATAATCAGCCCCAGCATTTT	CASSIHKPVGDNQPQHF
TRBV19	NA	13	NA	TRBJ1-1	TGTGCCAGTAGTTCCTCCGAGAACCCTGAAGCTTTCTTT	CASSSSENPEAFF
TRBV19	NA	14	NA	TRBJ2-1	TGTGCCAGTAGTAACAGGGGGGGCCCCGTTGAGCAGTTCTTC	CASSNRGGPVEQFF
TRBV11-2	TRBD2	17	NA	TRBJ2-2	TGTGCCAGCAGCTTAGGCGCCCGGGGGGGGAACACCGGGGAGCTGTTTTTT	CASSLGARGGNTGELFF
TRBV4-2	TRBD1	15	many	TRBJ2-7	TGTGCCAGCAGCCAAGGACAGGGGATCTCCTACGAGCAGTACTTC	CASSQGQGISYEQYF
TRBV7-6	TRBD1	13	NA	TRBJ2-3	TGTGCCAGCAGCTTAGGGGGACAGTGGACGCAGTATTTT	CASSLGGQWTQYF
TRBV11-2	TRBD2	17	NA	TRBJ2-7	TGTGCCAGCAGCTTACGGGGTCTAGGCGGGGGGCTGTACGAGCAGTACTTC	CASSLRGLGGGLYEQYF
TRBV3-1/TRBV3-2	TRBD1	19	few	TRBJ2-2	TGTGCCAGCAGCCAAGGTCGCAGGGGGCGAGGAACTCTCACCGGGGAGCTGTTTTTT	CASSQGRRGRGTLTGELFF
TRBV7-8	TRBD1	16	NA	TRBJ2-6	TGTGCCAGCAGCCCAAGGACAGGGACTGGGGCCAACGTCCTGACTTTC	CASSPRTGTGANVLTF
TRBV6-5	NA	16	few	TRBJ1-1	TGTGCCAGCAGTTACTCATCCGACAGGCATAGCACTGAAGCTTTCTTT	CASSYSSDRHSTEAFF
TRBV30	TRBD2	13	NA	TRBJ2-7	TGTGCCTGGAGGGCTAGCGGGACCTACGAGCAGTACTTC	CAWRASGTYEQYF
TRBV6-1	NA	15	NA	TRBJ2-7	TGTGCCAGCAGTGAAGGGTCTAGCCGAACCTACGAGCAGTACTTC	CASSEGSSRTYEQYF
TRBV10-3	NA	13	NA	TRBJ1-4	TGTGCCATCAGTGAGTACAGGGACGAAAAACTGTTTTTT	CAISEYRDEKLFF
TRBV5-1	TRBD2	15	once	TRBJ2-2	TGCGCCAGCAGCTTGTTGGCTAGCGGGAACGGGGAGCTGTTTTTT	CASSLLASGNGELFF